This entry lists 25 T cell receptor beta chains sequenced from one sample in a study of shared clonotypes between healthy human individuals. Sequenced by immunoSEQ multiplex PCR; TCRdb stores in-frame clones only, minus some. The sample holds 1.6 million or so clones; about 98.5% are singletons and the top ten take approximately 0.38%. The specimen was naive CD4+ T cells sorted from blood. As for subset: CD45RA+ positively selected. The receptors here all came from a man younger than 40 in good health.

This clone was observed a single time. The CDR3 sequence: CASSRTGVNTIYF. For the CDR3, the DNA is TGTGCCAGCAGTCGGACAGGGGTGAACACCATATATTTT. The chain employs TRBV5-5 and TRBJ1-3; TRBD1 matches 9 bases. Germline V gene data show CDR1 as SGHKS and CDR2 as YYEKEE (reference sequence). This CDR3 has 13 amino acids. V shed 5 bases and J 7 bases; nucleotides not matched to a gene: 4.

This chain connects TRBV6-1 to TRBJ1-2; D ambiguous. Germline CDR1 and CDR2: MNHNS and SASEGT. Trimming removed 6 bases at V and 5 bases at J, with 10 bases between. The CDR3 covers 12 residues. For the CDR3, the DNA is TGTGCCAGCAGCCTAATTCGTTATGGCTACACCTTC. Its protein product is CASSLIRYGYTF.

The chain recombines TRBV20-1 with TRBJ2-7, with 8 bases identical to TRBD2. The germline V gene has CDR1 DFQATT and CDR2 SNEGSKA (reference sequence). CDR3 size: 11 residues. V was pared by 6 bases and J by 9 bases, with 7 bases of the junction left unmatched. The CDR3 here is CSAYSGIGQYF. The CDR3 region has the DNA TGCAGTGCCTATAGCGGGATAGGGCAGTACTTC.

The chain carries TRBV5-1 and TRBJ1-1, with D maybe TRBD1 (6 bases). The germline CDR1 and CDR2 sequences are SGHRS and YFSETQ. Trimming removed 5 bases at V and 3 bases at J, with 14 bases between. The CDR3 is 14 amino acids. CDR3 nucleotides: TGCGCCAGCAGAGACCTTAACAGGGACACTGAAGCTTTCTTT. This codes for CASRDLNRDTEAFF.

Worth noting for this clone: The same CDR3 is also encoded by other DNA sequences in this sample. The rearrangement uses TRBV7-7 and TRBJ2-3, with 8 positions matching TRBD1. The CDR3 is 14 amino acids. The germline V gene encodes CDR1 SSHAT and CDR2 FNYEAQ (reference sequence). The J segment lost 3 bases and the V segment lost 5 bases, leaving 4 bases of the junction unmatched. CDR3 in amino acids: CASSPTGVTDTQYF. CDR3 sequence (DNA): TGTGCCAGCAGCCCGACAGGGGTAACAGATACGCAGTATTTT.

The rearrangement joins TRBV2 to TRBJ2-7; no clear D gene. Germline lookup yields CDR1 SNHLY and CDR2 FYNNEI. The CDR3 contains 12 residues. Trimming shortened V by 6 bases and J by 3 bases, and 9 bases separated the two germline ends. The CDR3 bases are TGTGCCAGCAGCGCACCAAGCTACGAGCAGTACTTC. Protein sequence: CASSAPSYEQYF.

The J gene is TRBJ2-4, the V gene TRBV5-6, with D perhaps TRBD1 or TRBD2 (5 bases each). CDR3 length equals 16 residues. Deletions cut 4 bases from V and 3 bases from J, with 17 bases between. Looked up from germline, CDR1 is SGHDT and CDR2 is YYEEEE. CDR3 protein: CASSGDLPWGKNIQYF. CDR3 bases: TGTGCCAGCAGCGGGGACCTTCCTTGGGGCAAAAACATTCAGTACTTC.

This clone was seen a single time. CDR3 in DNA: TGTGCCAGCAAGGAAGAACCGCTAGATACGCAGTATTTT. Amino acid sequence: CASKEEPLDTQYF. This chain links TRBV9 with TRBJ2-3; D remains ambiguous. Germline values: CDR1 SGDLS, CDR2 YYNGEE. Trimming removed 6 bases at V and 5 bases at J, with 13 bases between. The CDR3 is made up of 13 amino acids.

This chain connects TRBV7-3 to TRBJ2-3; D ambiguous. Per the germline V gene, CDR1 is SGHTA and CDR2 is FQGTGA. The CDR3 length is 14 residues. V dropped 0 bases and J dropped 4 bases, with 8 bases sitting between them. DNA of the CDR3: TGTGCCAGCAGCTTAACCTCGGTGTCAGATACGCAGTATTTT. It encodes CASSLTSVSDTQYF. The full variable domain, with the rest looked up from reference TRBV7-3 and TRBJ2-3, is GAGVSQTPSNKVTEKGKYVELRCDPISGHTALYWYRQSLGQGPEFLIYFQGTGAADDSGLPNDRFFAVRPEGSVSTLKIQRTERGDSAVYLCASSLTSVSDTQYFGPGTRLTVL.

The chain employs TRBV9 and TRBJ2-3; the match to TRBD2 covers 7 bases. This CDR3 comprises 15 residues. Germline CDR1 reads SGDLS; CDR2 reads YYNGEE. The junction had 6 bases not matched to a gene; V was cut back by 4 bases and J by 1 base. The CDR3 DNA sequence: TGTGCCAGCAGCTCTATAGCGGGCGGCACAGATACGCAGTATTTT. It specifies CASSSIAGGTDTQYF.

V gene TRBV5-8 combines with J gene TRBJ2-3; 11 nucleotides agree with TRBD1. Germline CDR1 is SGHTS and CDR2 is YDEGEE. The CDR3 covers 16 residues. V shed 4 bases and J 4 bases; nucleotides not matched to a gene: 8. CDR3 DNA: TGTGCCAGCAGCATATGGACAGGGGGCCCCCCAGATACGCAGTATTTT. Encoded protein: CASSIWTGGPPDTQYF.

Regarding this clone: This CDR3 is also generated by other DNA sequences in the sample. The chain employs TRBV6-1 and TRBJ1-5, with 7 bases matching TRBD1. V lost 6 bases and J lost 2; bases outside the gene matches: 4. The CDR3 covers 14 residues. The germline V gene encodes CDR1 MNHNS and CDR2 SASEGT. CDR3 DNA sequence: TGTGCCAGCAGGCGACAGGGCGGCAATCAGCCCCAGCATTTT. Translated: CASRRQGGNQPQHF.

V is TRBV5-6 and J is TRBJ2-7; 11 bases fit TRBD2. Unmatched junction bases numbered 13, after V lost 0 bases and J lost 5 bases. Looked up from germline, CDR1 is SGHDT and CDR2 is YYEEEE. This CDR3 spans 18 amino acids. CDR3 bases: TGTGCCAGCAGCTTGGAACATCTAGCGGGAGGATTTAAGGACGAGCAGTACTTC. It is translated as CASSLEHLAGGFKDEQYF. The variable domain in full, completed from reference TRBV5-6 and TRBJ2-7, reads DAGVTQSPTHLIKTRGQQVTLRCSPKSGHDTVSWYQQALGQGPQFIFQYYEEEERQRGNFPDRFSGHQFPNYSSELNVNALLLGDSALYLCASSLEHLAGGFKDEQYFGPGTRLTVT.

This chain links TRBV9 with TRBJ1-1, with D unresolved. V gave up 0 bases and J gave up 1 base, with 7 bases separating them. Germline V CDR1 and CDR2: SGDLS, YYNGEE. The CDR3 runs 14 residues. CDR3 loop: CASSVVRENTEAFF. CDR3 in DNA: TGTGCCAGCAGCGTAGTGCGGGAGAACACTGAAGCTTTCTTT.

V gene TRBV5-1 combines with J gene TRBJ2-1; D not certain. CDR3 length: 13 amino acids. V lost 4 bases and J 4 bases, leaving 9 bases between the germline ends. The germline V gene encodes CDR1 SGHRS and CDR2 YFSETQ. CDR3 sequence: CASSGLGYNEQFF. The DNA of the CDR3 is TGCGCCAGCAGCGGTTTGGGTTACAATGAGCAGTTCTTC. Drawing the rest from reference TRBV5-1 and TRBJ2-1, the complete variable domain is KAGVTQTPRYLIKTRGQQVTLSCSPISGHRSVSWYQQTPGQGLQFLFEYFSETQRNKGNFPGRFSGRQFSNSRSEMNVSTLELGDSALYLCASSGLGYNEQFFGPGTRLTVL.

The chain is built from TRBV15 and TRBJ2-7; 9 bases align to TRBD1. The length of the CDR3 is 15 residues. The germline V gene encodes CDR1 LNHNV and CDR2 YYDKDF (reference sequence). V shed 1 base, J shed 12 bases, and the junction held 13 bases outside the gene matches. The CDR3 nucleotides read TGTGCCACCAGCAGAGTACCGAGAACAGGGGGCGGTCGGTACTTC. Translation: CATSRVPRTGGGRYF. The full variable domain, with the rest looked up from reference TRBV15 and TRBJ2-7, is DAMVIQNPRYQVTQFGKPVTLSCSQTLNHNVMYWYQQKSSQAPKLLFHYYDKDFNNEADTPDNFQSRRPNTSFCFLDIRSPGLGDTAMYLCATSRVPRTGGGRYFGPGTRLTVT.

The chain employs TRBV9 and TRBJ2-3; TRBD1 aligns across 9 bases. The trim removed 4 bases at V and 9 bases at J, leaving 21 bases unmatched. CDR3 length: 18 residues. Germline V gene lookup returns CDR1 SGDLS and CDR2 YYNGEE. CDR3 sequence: CASSPSQDRGARRGTQYF. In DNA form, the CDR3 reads TGTGCCAGCAGCCCATCACAGGACAGGGGAGCCCGTCGTGGGACGCAGTATTTT.

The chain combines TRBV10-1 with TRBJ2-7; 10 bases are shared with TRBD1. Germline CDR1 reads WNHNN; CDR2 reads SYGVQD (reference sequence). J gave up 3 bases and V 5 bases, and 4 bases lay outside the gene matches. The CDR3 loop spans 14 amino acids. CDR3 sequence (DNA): TGCGCCAGCAGTTCAAGGGACAGGGGCTACGAGCAGTACTTC. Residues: CASSSRDRGYEQYF.

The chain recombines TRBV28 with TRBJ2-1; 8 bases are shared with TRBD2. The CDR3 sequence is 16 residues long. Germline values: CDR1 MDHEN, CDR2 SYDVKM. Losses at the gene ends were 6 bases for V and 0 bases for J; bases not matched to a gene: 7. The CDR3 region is CASSQIRGGSYNEQFF. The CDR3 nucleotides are TGTGCCAGCAGCCAGATTCGGGGGGGCTCCTACAATGAGCAGTTCTTC.

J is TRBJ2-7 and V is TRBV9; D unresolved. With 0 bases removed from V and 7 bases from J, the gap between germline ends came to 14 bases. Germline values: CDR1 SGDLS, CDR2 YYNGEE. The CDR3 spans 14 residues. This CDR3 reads CASSVATGLGEQYF. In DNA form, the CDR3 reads TGTGCCAGCAGCGTAGCCACGGGTCTTGGGGAGCAGTACTTC.

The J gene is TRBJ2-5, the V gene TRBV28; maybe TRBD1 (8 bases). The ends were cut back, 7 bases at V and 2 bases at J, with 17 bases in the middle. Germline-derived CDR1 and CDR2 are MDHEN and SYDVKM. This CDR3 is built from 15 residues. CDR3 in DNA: TGTGCCAGCAAAACAGGGGGGGGCCTTCAAGAGACCCAGTACTTC. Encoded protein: CASKTGGGLQETQYF.

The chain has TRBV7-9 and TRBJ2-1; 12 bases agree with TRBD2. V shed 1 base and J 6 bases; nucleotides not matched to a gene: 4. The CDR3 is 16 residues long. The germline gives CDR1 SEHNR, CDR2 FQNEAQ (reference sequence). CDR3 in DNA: TGTGCCAGCAGCTTAGGGCTAGCGGGAGGGGCCAATGAGCAGTTCTTC. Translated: CASSLGLAGGANEQFF.

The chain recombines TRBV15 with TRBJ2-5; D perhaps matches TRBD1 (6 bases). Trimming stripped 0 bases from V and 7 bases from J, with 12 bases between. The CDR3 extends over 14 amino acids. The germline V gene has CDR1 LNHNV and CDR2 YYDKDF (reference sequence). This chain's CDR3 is CATSRDFEGVTQYF. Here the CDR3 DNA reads TGTGCCACCAGCAGAGATTTCGAGGGGGTGACCCAGTACTTC. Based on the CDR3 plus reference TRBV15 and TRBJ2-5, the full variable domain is DAMVIQNPRYQVTQFGKPVTLSCSQTLNHNVMYWYQQKSSQAPKLLFHYYDKDFNNEADTPDNFQSRRPNTSFCFLDIRSPGLGDTAMYLCATSRDFEGVTQYFGPGTRLLVL.

The CDR3 bases are TGTGCCAGCAGCTCAAGCTCCTACGAGCAGTACTTC. Its translation: CASSSSSYEQYF. This chain uses TRBV5-4 with TRBJ2-7; no clear D gene. V lost 3 bases to trimming and J lost 0 bases, with 4 bases between them. Germline loops: CDR1 SGHNT, CDR2 YYREEE (reference sequence). The CDR3 is 12 residues long.

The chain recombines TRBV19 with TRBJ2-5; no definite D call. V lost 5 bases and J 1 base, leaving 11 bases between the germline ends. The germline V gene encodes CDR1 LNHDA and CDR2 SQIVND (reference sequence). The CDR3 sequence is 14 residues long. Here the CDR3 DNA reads TGTGCCAGTAGTGCCTGGAACCGCCAAGAGACCCAGTACTTC. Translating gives CASSAWNRQETQYF.